Sequencing of this T cell receptor beta chain was carried out in a study of shared clonotypes between healthy human individuals. Study at large: Each donor's CD4 naive and CD4 memory cells filled three plates apiece, CD8 naive two, and CD8 memory one.

From CD4+ cells came CD45RA+ naive and CD45RA-negative memory subsets. This CDR3 contains 17 residues. The V end lost 4 bases, the J end lost 2 bases, and 18 bases lay between the germline ends. Germline V gives CDR1 SGHAT, CDR2 FQNNGV. In the authors' workflow: Owing to the provision of junction-only sequences devoid of quality scores by immunoSEQ, filtering differed. The assay was immunoSEQ multiplex PCR, and TCRdb's table has in-frame clones only and misses some. From that table come the V and J calls and clone size; the DNA was used to work out D and trimming. The table includes 1 million to 1.3 million clones, more than 75% detected once.

This chain uses TRBV11-2 with TRBJ2-1, with a tentative D call TRBD2 (6 bases). Sequencing was done on a sample of memory CD4+ T cells from PBMCs. This sample's subset: CD45RA-negative fraction. The source of this sequence is a man aged 18 to 29 in good health. Some clones in this sample may be carry-over from other donors' samples. In DNA, the CDR3 is TGTGCCAGCAGCTCCTACAAAACGGGACTGACCTACAATGAGCAGTTCTTC. It encodes CASSSYKTGLTYNEQFF.